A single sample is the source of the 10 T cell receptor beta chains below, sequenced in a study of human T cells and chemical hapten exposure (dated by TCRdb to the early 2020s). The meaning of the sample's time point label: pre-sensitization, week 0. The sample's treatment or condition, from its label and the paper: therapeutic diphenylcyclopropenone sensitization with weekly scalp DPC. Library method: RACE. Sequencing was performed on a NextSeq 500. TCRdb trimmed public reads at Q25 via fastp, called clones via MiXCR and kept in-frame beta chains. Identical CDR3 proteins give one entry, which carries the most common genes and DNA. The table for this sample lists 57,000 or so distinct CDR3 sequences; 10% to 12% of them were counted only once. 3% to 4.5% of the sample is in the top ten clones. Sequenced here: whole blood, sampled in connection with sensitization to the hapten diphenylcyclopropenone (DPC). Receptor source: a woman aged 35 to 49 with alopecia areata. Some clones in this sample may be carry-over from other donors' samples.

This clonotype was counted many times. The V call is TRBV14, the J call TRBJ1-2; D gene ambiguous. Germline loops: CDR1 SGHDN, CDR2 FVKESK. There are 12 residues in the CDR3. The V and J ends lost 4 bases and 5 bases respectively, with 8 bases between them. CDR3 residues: CASSPTDYGYTF. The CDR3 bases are TGTGCCAGCAGCCCGACGGATTATGGCTACACCTTC.

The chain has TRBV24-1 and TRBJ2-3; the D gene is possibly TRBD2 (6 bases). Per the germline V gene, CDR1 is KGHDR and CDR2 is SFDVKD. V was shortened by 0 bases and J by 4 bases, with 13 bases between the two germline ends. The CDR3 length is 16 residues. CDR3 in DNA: TGTGCCACCAGTGATTTGGCAGGGAGGACCCCAGATACGCAGTATTTT. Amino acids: CATSDLAGRTPDTQYF.

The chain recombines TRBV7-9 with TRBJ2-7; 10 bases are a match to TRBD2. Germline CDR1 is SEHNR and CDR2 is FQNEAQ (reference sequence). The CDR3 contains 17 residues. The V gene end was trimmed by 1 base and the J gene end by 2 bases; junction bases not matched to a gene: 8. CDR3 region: CASSLGHSGGIPYEQYF. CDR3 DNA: TGTGCCAGCAGCTTAGGACATAGCGGGGGGATACCCTACGAGCAGTACTTC.

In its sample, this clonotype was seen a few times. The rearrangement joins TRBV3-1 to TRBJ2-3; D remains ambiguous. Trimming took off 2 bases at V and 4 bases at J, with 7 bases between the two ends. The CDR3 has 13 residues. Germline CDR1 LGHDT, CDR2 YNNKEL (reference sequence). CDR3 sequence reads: CASSQFRPDTQYF. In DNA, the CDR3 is TGTGCCAGCAGCCAATTCCGTCCAGATACGCAGTATTTT.

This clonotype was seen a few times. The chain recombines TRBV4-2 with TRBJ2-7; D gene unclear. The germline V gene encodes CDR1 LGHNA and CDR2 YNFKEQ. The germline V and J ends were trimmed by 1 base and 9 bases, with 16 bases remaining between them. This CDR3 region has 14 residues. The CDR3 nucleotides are TGTGCCAGCAGCCAAGGGTTTTCGAGTCGCGGGCAGTACTTC. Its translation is CASSQGFSSRGQYF.

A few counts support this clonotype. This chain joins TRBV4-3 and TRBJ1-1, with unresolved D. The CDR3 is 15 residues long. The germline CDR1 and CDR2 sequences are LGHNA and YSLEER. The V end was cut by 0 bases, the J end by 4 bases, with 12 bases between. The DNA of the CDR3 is TGCGCCAGCAGCCAAGATTCCGGACGGAGCACTGAAGCTTTCTTT. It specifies CASSQDSGRSTEAFF.

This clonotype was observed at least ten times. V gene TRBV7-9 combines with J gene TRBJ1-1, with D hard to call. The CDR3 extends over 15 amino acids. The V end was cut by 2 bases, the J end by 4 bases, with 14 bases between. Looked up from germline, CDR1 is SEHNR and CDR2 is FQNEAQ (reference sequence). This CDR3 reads CASSLTGVVVTEAFF. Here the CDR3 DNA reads TGTGCCAGCAGCTTAACGGGCGTAGTTGTCACTGAAGCTTTCTTT.

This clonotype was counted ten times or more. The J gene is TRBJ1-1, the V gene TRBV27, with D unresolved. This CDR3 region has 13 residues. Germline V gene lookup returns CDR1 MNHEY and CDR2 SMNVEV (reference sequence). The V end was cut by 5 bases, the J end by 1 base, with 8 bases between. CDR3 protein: CASSSRPNTEAFF. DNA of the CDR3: TGTGCCAGCAGTAGCCGTCCGAACACTGAAGCTTTCTTT.

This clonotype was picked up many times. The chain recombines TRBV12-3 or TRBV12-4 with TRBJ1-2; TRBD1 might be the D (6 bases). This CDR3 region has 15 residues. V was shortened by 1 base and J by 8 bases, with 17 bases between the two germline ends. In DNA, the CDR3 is TGTGCCAGCAGTTTAGGTGTCACAGGGTCTACCGGCTACACCTTC. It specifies CASSLGVTGSTGYTF.

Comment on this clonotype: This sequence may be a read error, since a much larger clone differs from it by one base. This CDR3 reads CATSRTQGTGEKLFF. The CDR3 bases are TGTGCCACCAGCAGGACACAGGGGACGGGCGAAAAACTGTTTTTT. The chain uses TRBV15 and TRBJ1-4; 7 bases line up with TRBD1. After removal of 3 bases from V and 8 bases from J, the junction contained 9 bases not matched to a gene. Looked up from germline, CDR1 is LNHNV and CDR2 is YYDKDF (reference sequence). The CDR3 is 15 residues long.